This T cell receptor beta chain was captured by sequencing in a study of blood T cell repertoires in COVID-19. Across the study: Sites across the United States, Italy and Spain contributed samples from acute and convalescent COVID-19.

Two negative PCRs, clearance, or symptom resolution had been documented for recovered Cohort 3 donors. The germline V gene encodes CDR1 MNHNY and CDR2 SVGAGI (reference sequence). The CDR3 is 16 residues long. The J segment lost 1 base and the V segment lost 6 bases, leaving 8 bases of the junction unmatched. Profiled with immunoSEQ multiplex PCR; TCRdb holds only in-frame clones, not every one. The profile shows 150,000 to 250,000 clones, roughly 87% of them singletons. The chain employs TRBV6-6 and TRBJ2-1; 8 positions agree with TRBD2. Sequenced sample: PBMCs or T cells enriched from blood (not recorded which). The TCR originated in a woman younger than 45 who had recovered from COVID-19. CDR3 loop: CASSQKGLGSYNEQFF. The DNA of the CDR3 is TGTGCCAGCAGCCAAAAGGGACTAGGTTCCTACAATGAGCAGTTCTTC.